This T cell receptor beta chain was identified during a study of cytomegalovirus exposure and HLA in healthy donors. As for the study in general: The approximately 120 validation repertoires were produced on the same platform as the 550 to 700 repertoires of the first cohort. This was reported in a later analysis.

Clones were sequenced by immunoSEQ multiplex PCR, and TCRdb holds only the in-frame ones, with some missing. This table holds 260,000 or so clones, over 75% found once. The length of the CDR3 is 16 residues. Germline loops: CDR1 LNHDA, CDR2 SQIVND (reference sequence). The trim removed 5 bases at V and 3 bases at J, leaving 5 bases unmatched. This clonotype originated in a woman aged 18-29 years in good health and CMV-seronegative. The chain recombines TRBV19 with TRBJ2-7, with TRBD2 matching over 15 bases. Sample: PBMCs. CDR3 in amino acids: CASSPQGLAGGYEQYF. The CDR3 region has the DNA TGTGCCAGTAGTCCCCAGGGACTAGCGGGAGGCTACGAGCAGTACTTC.